Listed below are T cell receptor beta chains from one sample, sequenced in a study of response to subunit inactivated influenza vaccine. A single record per CDR3 protein comes from TCRdb applying MiXCR to the RT-PCR reads. Of hundreds of thousands of distinct CDR3 sequences in the sample, about 10% were seen once. This sample was shared with a second study, whose subject was T cells expressing NK-cell markers.

The material sequenced was PBMCs from blood, taken on the day of vaccination. These receptors all come from a man aged 50 or older who received an inactivated influenza vaccine. The CDR3 runs from the conserved cysteine through the conserved F or W. Each record gives: CDR3 protein, CDR3 DNA, J gene, clone size, D gene, V gene. D genes are given only for firm matches. Not all rows give a size; the values are once, few, many and, for expanded clones, a class.

CDR3: CASSNPRDTQYF
DNA: TGCGCCAGCAGTAACCCTAGAGATACGCAGTATTTT
J: TRBJ2-3
size: few
D: NA
V: TRBV10-2

CDR3: CASSPGQGWYNEQFF
DNA: TGTGCCAGCAGCCCGGGACAGGGATGGTACAATGAGCAGTTCTTC
J: TRBJ2-1
size: few
D: TRBD1
V: TRBV5-5

CDR3: CASSFKTGGNEQFF
DNA: TGTGCCAGCAGTTTTAAGACCGGGGGCAATGAGCAGTTCTTC
J: TRBJ2-1
size: NA
D: NA
V: TRBV27

CDR3: CASSLSGTSGSEQYF
DNA: TGTGCCAGCAGCCTATCCGGGACTAGCGGATCCGAGCAGTACTTC
J: TRBJ2-7
size: few
D: TRBD2
V: TRBV14

CDR3: CASSQVLAGAFEQYF
DNA: TGTGCCAGCAGCCAAGTGCTAGCGGGTGCTTTCGAGCAGTACTTC
J: TRBJ2-7
size: NA
D: TRBD2
V: TRBV3-1

CDR3: CASSPQWDGYEQYF
DNA: TGTGCCAGCAGCCCCCAGTGGGACGGGTACGAGCAGTACTTC
J: TRBJ2-7
size: few
D: NA
V: TRBV11-1

CDR3: CASSGTAYFTDTQYF
DNA: TGTGCCAGCAGCGGGACAGCGTATTTCACAGATACGCAGTATTTT
J: TRBJ2-3
size: NA
D: TRBD1
V: TRBV12-3/TRBV12-4

CDR3: CASSQELRDQVFF
DNA: TGCGCCAGCAGCCAAGAACTGCGTGATCAGGTGTTTTTT
J: TRBJ1-4
size: few
D: NA
V: TRBV4-3

CDR3: CASSSGTTNTGELFF
DNA: TGTGCCAGCAGCTCCGGGACTACTAACACCGGGGAGCTGTTTTTT
J: TRBJ2-2
size: many
D: TRBD2
V: TRBV7-8

CDR3: CASSQDPGDRGRTAKNIQYF
DNA: TGCGCCAGCAGCCAAGATCCAGGAGACAGGGGCAGGACGGCCAAAAACATTCAGTACTTC
J: TRBJ2-4
size: few
D: TRBD1
V: TRBV4-1

CDR3: CASSITGYFEQYF
DNA: TGTGCCAGTAGTATCACAGGGTATTTCGAGCAGTACTTC
J: TRBJ2-7
size: once
D: NA
V: TRBV19

CDR3: CASTQTGLGYEQYF
DNA: TGTGCCAGCACACAGACAGGGTTGGGCTACGAGCAGTACTTC
J: TRBJ2-7
size: NA
D: TRBD1
V: TRBV7-2

CDR3: CASSYGPGGAGTGELFF
DNA: TGTGCCAGCAGCTATGGGCCAGGGGGCGCGGGCACCGGGGAGCTGTTTTTT
J: TRBJ2-2
size: NA
D: TRBD1
V: TRBV7-2

CDR3: CASSFLASTDTQYF
DNA: TGTGCCAGCAGTTTCCTAGCAAGCACAGATACGCAGTATTTT
J: TRBJ2-3
size: NA
D: NA
V: TRBV12-3/TRBV12-4

CDR3: CATSDLGRGGTGELFF
DNA: TGTGCCACCAGTGACCTCGGTCGGGGCGGGACCGGGGAGCTGTTTTTT
J: TRBJ2-2
size: few
D: NA
V: TRBV24-1

CDR3: CASSYAGGGEQFF
DNA: TGTGCCAGCAGTTACGCCGGGGGAGGTGAGCAGTTCTTC
J: TRBJ2-1
size: NA
D: NA
V: TRBV6-5

CDR3: CASSEKGALTGELFF
DNA: TGTGCCAGCAGTGAAAAGGGGGCGCTAACCGGGGAGCTGTTTTTT
J: TRBJ2-2
size: few
D: TRBD1
V: TRBV2

CDR3: CASSFGREGLEQYF
DNA: TGTGCCAGCAGCTTCGGCAGGGAGGGGCTCGAGCAGTACTTC
J: TRBJ2-7
size: NA
D: TRBD2
V: TRBV5-5

CDR3: CASSLVGGSGNTIYF
DNA: TGCGCCAGCAGCTTGGTCGGGGGTAGTGGAAACACCATATATTTT
J: TRBJ1-3
size: many
D: NA
V: TRBV5-1

CDR3: CASSLIGTTDTQYF
DNA: TGTGCCAGCAGCCTCATTGGGACGACAGATACGCAGTATTTT
J: TRBJ2-3
size: NA
D: NA
V: TRBV14

CDR3: CASSLGTGGNIQYF
DNA: TGCGCCAGCAGCTTGGGGACAGGGGGGAACATTCAGTACTTC
J: TRBJ2-4
size: many
D: TRBD1
V: TRBV5-1

CDR3: CASSLLGPRGEKLFF
DNA: TGTGCCAGCAGCTTGCTGGGCCCCCGGGGTGAAAAACTGTTTTTT
J: TRBJ1-4
size: NA
D: NA
V: TRBV7-9

CDR3: CASSLEGGSSYNEQFF
DNA: TGTGCCAGCAGCTTAGAAGGGGGAAGCTCCTACAATGAGCAGTTCTTC
J: TRBJ2-1
size: many
D: NA
V: TRBV11-1

CDR3: CASSLGDRTFYEQYF
DNA: TGTGCCAGCAGCTTAGGGGACAGAACTTTCTACGAGCAGTACTTC
J: TRBJ2-7
size: few
D: TRBD1
V: TRBV11-2

CDR3: CASSLAWDSPGEQYF
DNA: TGCGCCAGCAGCTTGGCTTGGGACAGTCCGGGAGAGCAGTACTTC
J: TRBJ2-7
size: few
D: TRBD1
V: TRBV5-1

CDR3: CASSLGQGPETQYF
DNA: TGCGCCAGCAGCTTGGGGCAGGGTCCGGAGACCCAGTACTTC
J: TRBJ2-5
size: NA
D: NA
V: TRBV5-1

CDR3: CASSLEDYHSEQYF
DNA: TGCGCCAGCAGCTTGGAGGACTACCACAGCGAGCAGTACTTC
J: TRBJ2-7
size: NA
D: NA
V: TRBV5-1

CDR3: CASSLTGLAGREQYF
DNA: TGTGCCAGCAGTTTGACGGGACTAGCGGGACGGGAGCAGTACTTC
J: TRBJ2-7
size: few
D: TRBD2
V: TRBV12-3/TRBV12-4

CDR3: CSTLGTEFNYGYTF
DNA: TGCAGTACCCTTGGGACAGAATTTAACTATGGCTACACCTTC
J: TRBJ1-2
size: NA
D: TRBD1
V: TRBV20-1